This section outlines one T cell receptor (beta chain) sequence together with its context. The antigen this receptor binds is unknown. Qualities for individual bases were not recorded, and no much larger clone is one base off. Set within a cohort of healthcare workers in London, UK, this nested case-control study involved weekly PCR testing of nasopharyngeal swabs along with blood sampling. Between 23 and 31 March 2020, the week of the UK lockdown, healthcare workers were enrolled and then followed up weekly for as long as 16 weeks. The library was obtained by 5' RACE. The sequencer listed for this sample is NextSeq 500. To correct for sequencing error and PCR bias, the TCR library protocol tagged individual cDNA molecules with unique molecular identifiers. Both TCR alpha and beta chains were sequenced, and tight co-correlation was observed between alpha and beta sequence abundances in each sample. As for how the authors treated the data: Decombinator V4 was used to annotate TCR sequences for V gene, J gene and CDR3. Expanded TCRs were defined as changing significantly between any two time points under a Poisson model with p below 0.0001. TCR abundances were normalised to the total number of TCRs sequenced per sample and expressed as counts per million. MAIT TCRs were defined by TRAV1-2 paired with TRAJ12, TRAJ20 or TRAJ33, and iNKT TCRs by TRAV10 paired with TRAJ18. A search of VDJdb, accessed on 1 November 2021, was run for TCRs annotated to CMV, EBV and SARS-CoV-2, with TCRs annotated for multiple antigens excluded. The public reads were run again by TCRdb, first through fastp at Q25 and then through MiXCR, and only productive beta chains were kept. CDR3 protein sequences are deduplicated, and each keeps its most common genes and DNA. The V and J calls were determined by TCRdb, not by the authors. The sample data list more than 45,000 distinct CDR3 sequences, and around 12% of these were observed just once. In total, the top ten clones hold 4.8% of the sample.

The V end loses 2 bases and the J end loses 3 bases, and a stretch of 14 bases separates them. Counted from cysteine to phenylalanine, this CDR3 has 16 amino acids. Only the CDR3 DNA stays, 48 bases, in frame from base 1. Per the germline V gene (reference sequence), MNHEY is the CDR1 and SMNVEV is the CDR2. The sample is drawn from a study of early T cells in non-severe SARS-CoV-2 infection (dated by TCRdb to the early 2020s). Looking at the study overall: Bulk RNA from unsorted whole blood was used for TCR sequencing, so alpha and beta chains could not be paired.

Here is what the overall study found, with its caveats: VDJdb matching was skewed toward anti-spike CD8 responses, so virus-specific expansions were likely underestimated and private and CD4 specificities were missed.

Sequencing was performed on whole blood. The sequence links TRBV27 to TRBJ1-3; the D gene is perhaps TRBD1, from 5 matching bases. This receptor was identified in an adult who was a healthcare worker with PCR-confirmed SARS-CoV-2 infection or an uninfected control (not recorded which). The CDR3: CASSLTGPLLGNTIYF. The DNA reads TGTGCCAGCAGTTTAACGGGACCCCTTCTTGGAAACACCATATATTTT.